This TCR beta chain was observed in a study of T cell responses to AZD1222 COVID-19 vaccine. Sequenced by immunoSEQ multiplex PCR; TCRdb stores in-frame clones only, minus some. The repertoire holds around 110,000 clones, with more than 80% as singletons. The CDR3 has 12 amino acids. The germline CDR1 and CDR2 sequences are MDHEN and SYDVKM. Trimming took off 5 bases at V and 4 bases at J, with 8 bases between the two ends. Findings and caveats of the study: Researchers report vaccine-associated CD4 TCRs spanning spike, with dominance at 160-218 and 743-854. Seropositivity was recorded at baseline in only a handful of AZD1222 recipients. Clonal diversity was possibly underestimated, and the donors were mostly white British, with more females. Repertoires were obtained only post-peak T cell response.

Regarding this clone: Its antigen remains unidentified.

The receptor was isolated from an adult in good health. The rearrangement uses TRBV28 and TRBJ1-2; D not certain. Source: peripheral blood, taken on day 0 of AZD1222 vaccination. The CDR3 DNA sequence: TGTGCCAGCAGTCCTCCGGGCTATGGCTACACCTTC. Translating it yields CASSPPGYGYTF.